Shown below are 9 T cell receptor beta chains from a single sample sequenced in a study of neurological immune-mediated disorders. Each CDR3 protein is one row after TCRdb ran MiXCR on the 5' RACE reads. The sample holds more than 75,000 distinct CDR3 sequences, around 10% seen once. The sequenced material came from PBMCs. The receptors come from a middle-aged man in good health.

This chain connects TRBV10-3 to TRBJ1-1, with a weak D call TRBD1 (6 bases). Germline V gives CDR1 ENHRY, CDR2 SYGVKD. V lost 4 bases and J lost 5, with 11 bases in between. This CDR3 region has 13 residues. This CDR3 reads CAISGTQGTEAFF. CDR3 in DNA: TGTGCCATCAGTGGTACACAGGGAACTGAAGCTTTCTTT.

This clonotype was seen a few times. V gene TRBV7-3 combines with J gene TRBJ2-1; 11 bases line up with TRBD2. This CDR3 contains 16 residues. Germline V lookup: CDR1 SGHTA, CDR2 FQGTGA. The junction had 5 bases not matched to a gene; V was cut back by 5 bases and J by 2 bases. The CDR3 reads CASSPTSGDTYNEQFF. In DNA, the CDR3 is TGTGCCAGCAGCCCGACTAGCGGGGACACCTACAATGAGCAGTTCTTC.

This clonotype was recorded at least ten times. This chain uses TRBV9 with TRBJ2-2; the D gene is possibly TRBD2 (6 bases). From germline, CDR1 is SGDLS and CDR2 YYNGEE. This CDR3 comprises 18 residues. The germline V and J ends were trimmed by 0 bases and 6 bases, with 21 bases remaining between them. The CDR3 region is CASSVGKEGGRRPGELFF. The CDR3 DNA follows: TGTGCCAGCAGCGTAGGTAAAGAGGGAGGTCGCAGGCCCGGGGAGCTGTTTTTT.

This clonotype occurred many times. The chain employs TRBV29-1 and TRBJ1-2, with D tentatively TRBD1 (5 bases). Germline V gives CDR1 SQVTM, CDR2 ANQGSEA. V lost 0 bases to trimming and J lost 4 bases, with 12 bases between them. CDR3 size: 14 residues. In DNA, the CDR3 is TGCAGCGTTGAAGATCAGAAGGGGCTCTATGGCTACACCTTC. Translation gives CSVEDQKGLYGYTF.

The chain has TRBV5-5 and TRBJ2-7; perhaps TRBD2 as D (6 bases). The germline V gene encodes CDR1 SGHKS and CDR2 YYEKEE (reference sequence). V lost 5 bases and J 3 bases, leaving 18 bases between the germline ends. This CDR3 region has 15 residues. In nucleotides, the CDR3 is TGTGCCAGCAGTTGGGGGTCCTGGGAGGACTACGAGCAGTACTTC. Amino acid sequence: CASSWGSWEDYEQYF.

This clonotype showed up many times. J is TRBJ1-6 and V is TRBV10-3; unclear D gene. The CDR3 runs to 13 residues. Trimming left V 8 bases short and J 7 bases short, with 12 bases between. Germline CDR1 and CDR2: ENHRY and SYGVKD. The CDR3 coding sequence is TGTGCCATCGGCAGGAATCTAAATTCACCCCTCCACTTT. Protein sequence: CAIGRNLNSPLHF.

The V and J genes are TRBV15 and TRBJ2-2, with a weak D call TRBD1 (7 bases). The CDR3 sequence is 14 residues long. Germline V gives CDR1 LNHNV, CDR2 YYDKDF (reference sequence). V was shortened by 6 bases and J by 2 bases, with 10 bases between the two germline ends. The CDR3 DNA follows: TGTGCCACCAGGGAGGGGGCAAACACCGGGGAGCTGTTTTTT. Translated: CATREGANTGELFF.

At least ten counts were recorded for this clonotype. This rearrangement joins TRBV27 to TRBJ1-1; a possible D gene is TRBD1 (6 bases). Trimming shortened V by 4 bases and J by 5 bases, and 11 bases separated the two germline ends. Germline V CDR1 and CDR2: MNHEY, SMNVEV (reference sequence). This CDR3 contains 13 residues. The CDR3 region is CASSWGAMTEAFF. The CDR3 bases are TGTGCCAGCAGTTGGGGGGCGATGACTGAAGCTTTCTTT.

In this sample, this clonotype turned up many times. The rearrangement links TRBV20-1 to TRBJ1-4; D is possibly TRBD1 (6 bases). CDR3 length equals 18 residues. Trimming stripped 0 bases from V and 0 bases from J, with 17 bases between. The germline CDR1 and CDR2 sequences are DFQATT and SNEGSKA (reference sequence). The CDR3 loop reads CSARDLRTGGSTNEKLFF. The CDR3 coding sequence is TGCAGTGCTAGAGACTTGCGAACTGGGGGCTCAACTAATGAAAAACTGTTTTTT.